The 14 T cell receptor beta chains given below trace back to one sample, sequenced in a study of cytomegalovirus exposure and HLA in healthy donors. Researchers ran the PCR with 60 Vbeta and 13 Jbeta primers. The table came from immunoSEQ multiplex PCR; TCRdb's copy has only in-frame clones and leaves some out. Of around 180,000 clones detected, approximately 84% appear once; the ten largest clones hold around 4.8%. Sequencing used PBMCs. The source is a girl aged 5 to 17 in good health and CMV-seropositive.

In its sample, this clone was seen a few times. The rearrangement uses TRBV30 and TRBJ1-4; D not certain. The V and J ends lost 1 base and 5 bases respectively, with 5 bases between them. The germline V gene has CDR1 GTSNPN and CDR2 SVGIG (reference sequence). The CDR3 is 12 amino acids. The CDR3 bases are TGTGCCTGGAGTGACAGAAATGAAAAACTGTTTTTT. This translates into CAWSDRNEKLFF. The variable domain in full, with the rest retrieved from reference TRBV30 and TRBJ1-4, is SQTIHQWPATLVQPVGSPLSLECTVEGTSNPNLYWYRQAAGRGLQLLFYSVGIGQISSEVPQNLSASRPQDRQFILSSKKLLLSDSGFYLCAWSDRNEKLFFGSGTQLSVL.

This chain links TRBV19 with TRBJ2-6; 8 bases agree with TRBD1. The V gene's germline CDR1 is LNHDA and CDR2 SQIVND (reference sequence). Trimming at V came to 10 bases and at J to 3 bases, leaving 14 bases not matched to a gene. This CDR3 comprises 17 residues. The CDR3 spells CATKDRERISGANVLTF. CDR3 DNA sequence: TGTGCCACAAAGGACAGGGAAAGGATAAGTGGGGCCAACGTCCTGACTTTC.

This chain uses TRBV30 with TRBJ2-5; 9 bases match TRBD1. The CDR3 has 14 residues. The V segment lost 3 bases and the J segment 5 bases; nucleotides outside the gene matches: 7. Germline-derived CDR1 and CDR2 are GTSNPN and SVGIG (reference sequence). The CDR3 spells CAWSYRGRRETQYF. The CDR3 region has the DNA TGTGCCTGGAGCTACAGGGGGCGCCGCGAGACCCAGTACTTC.

The chain links TRBV7-9 to TRBJ1-1; perhaps TRBD1 as D (5 bases). The CDR3 is 15 residues long. Trimming cost V 5 bases and J 2 bases, with 15 bases left between them. Germline loops: CDR1 SEHNR, CDR2 FQNEAQ (reference sequence). The CDR3 DNA sequence: TGTGCCAGCAGCCGCCTAGGGGAGGGCAACACTGAAGCTTTCTTT. It encodes CASSRLGEGNTEAFF.

This rearrangement joins TRBV19 to TRBJ1-2; no definite D call. CDR1 LNHDA and CDR2 SQIVND come from the germline V gene (reference sequence). The CDR3 is made up of 15 amino acids. V was shortened by 5 bases and J by 4 bases, with 17 bases between the two germline ends. CDR3 protein: CASSDPGSFIYGYTF. The CDR3 region has the DNA TGTGCCAGTAGTGATCCGGGATCCTTTATCTATGGCTACACCTTC.

This clone came up a few times. V gene TRBV5-4 combines with J gene TRBJ2-7, with D perhaps TRBD2 (6 bases). Germline V gene data show CDR1 as SGHNT and CDR2 as YYREEE (reference sequence). Between the trimmed V and J ends, which lost 1 base and 1 base, there was a span of 12 bases. The CDR3 is made up of 15 amino acids. CDR3 amino acids: CASSLRREESYEQYF. DNA of the CDR3: TGTGCCAGCAGCTTGCGGCGGGAAGAGTCCTACGAGCAGTACTTC.

In its sample, this clone was seen once. The genes are TRBV6-5 and TRBJ1-2; 9 bases line up with TRBD1. CDR1 is MNHEY and CDR2 is SVGAGI in the germline V gene. The CDR3 totals 14 residues. The V segment lost 6 bases and the J segment 0 bases; nucleotides outside the gene matches: 2. For the CDR3, the DNA is TGTGCCAGCAGGCGACAGGGGGCTAACTATGGCTACACCTTC. Protein sequence: CASRRQGANYGYTF.

Turning to this clone: This specimen includes other DNA sequences encoding the same CDR3. This rearrangement joins TRBV9 to TRBJ1-4, with D perhaps matching TRBD1 (6 bases). Trimming cost V 5 bases and J 5 bases, with 16 bases left between them. Germline V gene sequence: CDR1 SGDLS, CDR2 YYNGEE. CDR3 length equals 15 residues. The CDR3, as DNA: TGTGCCAGCAGTACTCGGGACACACAAAATGAAAAACTGTTTTTT. As protein: CASSTRDTQNEKLFF.

The chain joins TRBV6-6 to TRBJ2-3; 9 positions agree with TRBD2. This CDR3 has 15 residues. With 7 bases clipped from V and 1 base from J, the junction kept 6 bases outside the gene matches. Looked up from germline, CDR1 is MNHNY and CDR2 is SVGAGI (reference sequence). The CDR3 DNA reads as TGTGCCAGCATCCCAAGGACTAGCGGCACAGATACGCAGTATTTT. It is translated as CASIPRTSGTDTQYF.

This rearrangement joins TRBV7-9 to TRBJ2-1; D is ambiguous. The CDR3 length is 13 residues. CDR1 is SEHNR and CDR2 is FQNEAQ in the germline V gene (reference sequence). V shed 1 base and J shed 6 bases, with 7 bases lying between them. CDR3 in DNA: TGTGCCAGCAGCTTAGGAGTTGGCAATGAGCAGTTCTTC. Protein: CASSLGVGNEQFF.

The chain links TRBV30 to TRBJ1-5, with D uncertain. V lost 2 bases, J lost 8 bases, and 13 bases lay in between. In germline, CDR1 is GTSNPN, CDR2 SVGIG (reference sequence). CDR3 length: 13 amino acids. The CDR3 DNA is TGTGCCTGGAGTCTCTTTGAGGTCGAGCCCCAGCATTTT. Residues: CAWSLFEVEPQHF.

This rearrangement joins TRBV6-5 to TRBJ1-1; tentatively, D is TRBD1 (5 bases). Germline CDR1 MNHEY, CDR2 SVGAGI. The CDR3 contains 14 residues. Trimming removed 5 bases at V and 1 base at J, with 11 bases between. The DNA of the CDR3 is TGTGCCAGCAGTGCAAGAGGACAGAACACTGAAGCTTTCTTT. This sequence encodes CASSARGQNTEAFF.

The V and J genes are TRBV10-1 and TRBJ2-5, with TRBD2 matching over 9 bases. The CDR3 is 15 residues long. Germline CDR1 and CDR2: WNHNN and SYGVQD (reference sequence). V lost 0 bases to trimming and J lost 4 bases; unmatched junction nucleotides: 3. Here the CDR3 reads CASSESGTSRETQYF. The CDR3, as DNA: TGCGCCAGCAGTGAGTCGGGGACTAGCAGAGAGACCCAGTACTTC.

This clone occurred many times. V is TRBV4-1 and J is TRBJ2-3, with D unclear. The CDR3 has 15 amino acids. CDR1 is MGHRA and CDR2 is YSYEKL in the germline V gene. The ends were cut back, 0 bases at V and 0 bases at J, with 7 bases in the middle. CDR3: CASSQDPSSTDTQYF. The CDR3 nucleotides read TGCGCCAGCAGCCAAGATCCCTCTAGCACAGATACGCAGTATTTT.